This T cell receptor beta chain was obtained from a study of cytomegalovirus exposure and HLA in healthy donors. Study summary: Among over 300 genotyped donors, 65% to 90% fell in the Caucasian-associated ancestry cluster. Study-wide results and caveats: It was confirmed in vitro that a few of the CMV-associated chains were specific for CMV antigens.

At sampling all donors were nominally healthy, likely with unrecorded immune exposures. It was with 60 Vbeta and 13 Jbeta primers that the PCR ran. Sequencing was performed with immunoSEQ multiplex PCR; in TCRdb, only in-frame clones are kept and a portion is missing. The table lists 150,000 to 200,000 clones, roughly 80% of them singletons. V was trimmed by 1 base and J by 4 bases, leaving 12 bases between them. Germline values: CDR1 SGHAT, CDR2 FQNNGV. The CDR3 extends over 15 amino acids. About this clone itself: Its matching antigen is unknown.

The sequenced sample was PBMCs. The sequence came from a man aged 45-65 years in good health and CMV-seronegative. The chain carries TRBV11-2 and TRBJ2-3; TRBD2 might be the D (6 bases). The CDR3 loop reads CASSLVAGSSDTQYF. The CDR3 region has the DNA TGTGCCAGCAGCTTAGTTGCGGGGAGCTCAGATACGCAGTATTTT.